This passage covers 28 T cell receptor beta chains from one sample sequenced in a study of blood T cell repertoires in COVID-19. Sequencing used immunoSEQ multiplex PCR; TCRdb keeps in-frame clones, though not all of them. The sample contains fewer than 150,000 clones, approximately 84% of which appear only once. The sequencing sample was made of peripheral blood. The receptors stem from a woman over 75 in a cohort sampled during active or convalescent COVID-19.

There are a few counts of this clone. This chain uses TRBV28 with TRBJ2-4; D may be TRBD2 (5 bases). The V end lost 8 bases, the J end lost 0 bases, and 14 bases lay between the germline ends. This CDR3 spans 15 amino acids. Germline loops: CDR1 MDHEN, CDR2 SYDVKM. The CDR3: CASGQAVLAKNIQYF. The CDR3, as DNA: TGTGCCAGCGGGCAAGCGGTACTAGCCAAAAACATTCAGTACTTC.

The chain employs TRBV18 and TRBJ2-7; possibly TRBD1 for D (5 bases). Deletions cut 6 bases from V and 6 bases from J, with 15 bases between. Per the germline V gene, CDR1 is KGHSH and CDR2 is LQKENI. The CDR3 has 13 residues. The CDR3 coding sequence is TGTGCCAGCTCCCCAGGCAGGGTTGGCGAGCAGTACGTC. As protein: CASSPGRVGEQYV.

The V call is TRBV2, the J call TRBJ1-1, with 9 positions matching TRBD1. CDR1 SNHLY and CDR2 FYNNEI come from the germline V gene. This CDR3 spans 14 amino acids. With V trimmed by 6 bases and J by 4 bases, 6 bases remained unmatched. CDR3 region: CASRTGGAVTEAFF. The CDR3 DNA reads as TGTGCCAGCAGAACAGGGGGCGCGGTCACTGAAGCTTTCTTT.

The table lists this clone with a few counts. Other DNA sequences in this specimen translate into the identical CDR3. The chain uses TRBV7-2 and TRBJ2-1; 8 bases fit TRBD2. J lost 4 bases, V lost 1 base, and 3 bases had no gene match. Germline assignment: CDR1 SGHTA and CDR2 FQGNSA. This CDR3 is built from 15 residues. CDR3 nucleotide sequence: TGTGCCAGCAGCTTAGGCGGGGGGTTATACAATGAGCAGTTCTTC. Translating gives CASSLGGGLYNEQFF.

In its sample, this clone was seen a few times. The chain combines TRBV11-3 with TRBJ1-3, with a tentative D call TRBD1 (6 bases). Trimming stripped 1 base from V and 2 bases from J, with 12 bases between. CDR1 is SGHNT, CDR2 YENEEA, per germline. The CDR3 sequence is 16 residues long. The CDR3 DNA sequence: TGTGCCAGCAGCTTAGTGAGCCCAGGGGCTGGAAACACCATATATTTT. The encoded protein is CASSLVSPGAGNTIYF.

The chain links TRBV4-3 to TRBJ2-2; D gene ambiguous. CDR1 and CDR2 from the germline V gene are LGHNA and YSLEER. This CDR3 region has 14 residues. Trimming removed 0 bases at V and 6 bases at J, with 8 bases between. The CDR3 sequence is CASSQDRRAGELFF. The CDR3 DNA reads as TGCGCCAGCAGCCAAGATAGGAGAGCCGGGGAGCTGTTTTTT.

This CDR3 reads CASSQTGGDTEAFF. The CDR3 DNA reads TGTGCCAGCAGCCAAACAGGGGGGGACACTGAAGCTTTCTTT. The chain has TRBV3-1 (or the pseudogene TRBV3-2) and TRBJ1-1, with 8 bases lining up with TRBD1. The CDR3 loop spans 14 amino acids. Germline loops: CDR1 LGHDT, CDR2 YNNKEL (reference sequence). V was clipped by 2 bases and J by 3 bases; unmatched bases: 2.

This clone was detected a few times. The chain recombines TRBV5-1 with TRBJ2-2, with a tentative D call TRBD2 (5 bases). Trimming pared 3 bases from V and 4 bases from J, leaving 13 bases between. The germline V gene encodes CDR1 SGHRS and CDR2 YFSETQ. The CDR3 is 15 amino acids. The CDR3: CASSWQTSGTGELFF. The CDR3 DNA is TGCGCCAGCAGCTGGCAAACTAGTGGCACCGGGGAGCTGTTTTTT.

The V call is TRBV7-2, the J call TRBJ2-1; D is undetermined. Trimming removed 1 base at V and 8 bases at J, with 12 bases between. This CDR3 contains 14 residues. The germline V gene has CDR1 SGHTA and CDR2 FQGNSA. Here the CDR3 reads CASSLVLAGHEQFF. The CDR3 DNA follows: TGTGCCAGCAGCTTAGTCCTGGCTGGGCATGAGCAGTTCTTC.

The chain recombines TRBV28 with TRBJ2-1; 7 bases line up with TRBD1. Germline V gene sequence: CDR1 MDHEN, CDR2 SYDVKM. V lost 3 bases to trimming and J lost 3 bases; unmatched junction nucleotides: 5. CDR3 length: 15 amino acids. CDR3: CASSFGQAYYNEQFF. DNA of the CDR3: TGTGCCAGCAGTTTTGGACAGGCATACTACAATGAGCAGTTCTTC.

This sequence joins TRBV5-1 and TRBJ2-5, with D maybe TRBD2 (7 bases). The germline V gene has CDR1 SGHRS and CDR2 YFSETQ. The length of the CDR3 is 15 residues. Trimming removed 6 bases from V and 0 bases from J, with 15 bases in between. The CDR3 reads CASTPRGGYQETQYF. Here the CDR3 DNA reads TGCGCCAGCACCCCGAGGGGGGGGTACCAAGAGACCCAGTACTTC.

V usage is TRBV5-1 and J usage is TRBJ2-5; TRBD2 might be the D (6 bases). V gave up 0 bases and J gave up 3 bases, with 12 bases separating them. The germline V gene encodes CDR1 SGHRS and CDR2 YFSETQ. The CDR3 is made up of 15 amino acids. The CDR3 here is CASSLALPGEETQYF. Written as DNA, the CDR3 is TGCGCCAGCAGCTTGGCCCTTCCGGGGGAAGAGACCCAGTACTTC.

The genes are TRBV28 and TRBJ2-1; TRBD1 aligns across 7 bases. Germline lookup yields CDR1 MDHEN and CDR2 SYDVKM. The CDR3 runs 16 residues. After removal of 5 bases from V and 4 bases from J, the junction contained 11 bases not matched to a gene. In DNA, the CDR3 is TGTGCCAGCAGTCGACCGGGACAGAAACCTTACAATGAGCAGTTCTTC. Its translation is CASSRPGQKPYNEQFF.

The chain is built from TRBV7-2 and TRBJ2-3; tentative D call: TRBD2 (6 bases). V shed 5 bases and J shed 2 bases, with 11 bases lying between them. This CDR3 has 14 residues. Germline CDR1 and CDR2: SGHTA and FQGNSA. The DNA of the CDR3 is TGTGCCAGCAGCAAGGACTACGTCACAGATACGCAGTATTTT. Protein: CASSKDYVTDTQYF. The full variable domain, in which reference TRBV7-2 and TRBJ2-3 provide the parts outside the CDR3, is GAGVSQSPSNKVTEKGKDVELRCDPISGHTALYWYRQSLGQGLEFLIYFQGNSAPDKSGLPSDRFSAERTGGSVSTLTIQRTQQEDSAVYLCASSKDYVTDTQYFGPGTRLTVL.

The chain employs TRBV19 and TRBJ1-4; 7 nucleotides line up with TRBD1. This CDR3 spans 14 amino acids. V dropped 5 bases and J dropped 8; count of bases not matched to a gene: 8. CDR1 is LNHDA and CDR2 is SQIVND in the germline V gene (reference sequence). The CDR3 region has the DNA TGTGCCAGTAGTGGGGACAGATCCAGCGAAAAACTGTTTTTT. It codes for CASSGDRSSEKLFF.

J is TRBJ2-7 and V is TRBV28, with TRBD2 matching 8 bases. Germline-derived CDR1 and CDR2 are MDHEN and SYDVKM. J was trimmed by 0 bases and V by 5 bases; bases with no gene match: 6. The CDR3 is 15 residues long. CDR3 in amino acids: CASSLGGVSSYEQYV. CDR3 coding DNA: TGTGCCAGCAGTCTCGGGGGGGTCAGCTCCTACGAGCAGTACGTC.

This chain joins TRBV5-8 and TRBJ2-3, with D perhaps TRBD2 (7 bases). The germline CDR1 and CDR2 sequences are SGHTS and YDEGEE. The CDR3 runs 17 residues. V was trimmed by 4 bases and J by 2 bases, leaving 20 bases between them. The CDR3 sequence is CASSPAPGGYYTDTQYF. CDR3 coding DNA: TGTGCCAGCAGCCCCGCTCCGGGGGGCTATTACACAGATACGCAGTATTTT.

The V call is TRBV5-4, the J call TRBJ2-7, with 9 bases lining up with TRBD1. The CDR3 is 15 amino acids. With 4 bases clipped from V and 3 bases from J, the junction kept 8 bases outside the gene matches. Germline assignment: CDR1 SGHNT and CDR2 YYREEE (reference sequence). CDR3 bases: TGTGCCAGCAGCCGACCGGGACAGGGATACTACGAGCAGTACTTC. It translates to CASSRPGQGYYEQYF. Based on the CDR3 plus reference TRBV5-4 and TRBJ2-7, the full variable domain is ETGVTQSPTHLIKTRGQQVTLRCSSQSGHNTVSWYQQALGQGPQFIFQYYREEENGRGNFPPRFSGLQFPNYSSELNVNALELDDSALYLCASSRPGQGYYEQYFGPGTRLTVT.

The chain links TRBV2 to TRBJ2-3; D gene unclear. V was shortened by 4 bases and J by 4 bases, with 12 bases between the two germline ends. The CDR3 is 14 residues long. CDR1 and CDR2 (germline): SNHLY, FYNNEI. The CDR3 DNA reads TGTGCCAGCAGTGTACGCGGTTCGTCAGATACGCAGTATTTT. It translates to CASSVRGSSDTQYF.

V and J are TRBV19 and TRBJ2-7; D is perhaps TRBD2 (5 bases). Trimming left V 5 bases short and J 9 bases short, with 14 bases between. CDR1 is LNHDA, CDR2 SQIVND, per germline (reference sequence). The CDR3 spans 12 residues. The CDR3 DNA reads as TGTGCCAGTAGTTTGAGGCCCGGGGTGCAGTACTTC. This gives the protein CASSLRPGVQYF.

The V gene is TRBV13, the J gene TRBJ1-2, with a weak D call TRBD1 (6 bases). The CDR3 runs 12 residues. Trimming shortened V by 5 bases and J by 7 bases, and 11 bases separated the two germline ends. CDR1 PRHDT and CDR2 FYEKMQ come from the germline V gene (reference sequence). Here the CDR3 reads CASSRYRAGYTF. The CDR3 nucleotides are TGTGCCAGCAGCAGATACAGGGCTGGCTACACCTTC.

The V and J genes are TRBV11-2 and TRBJ2-7; D possibly corresponds to TRBD2 (5 bases). This CDR3 comprises 16 residues. The germline CDR1 and CDR2 sequences are SGHAT and FQNNGV. Trimming cost V 5 bases and J 1 base, with 18 bases left between them. CDR3 nucleotides: TGTGCCAGCAGCCCTATAATGAGGGCAGATTCCTACGAGCAGTACTTC. This gives the protein CASSPIMRADSYEQYF.

The genes are TRBV6-5 and TRBJ2-2; D is perhaps TRBD2 (6 bases). Between the trimmed V and J ends, which lost 0 bases and 7 bases, there was a span of 12 bases. CDR3 length: 15 amino acids. Germline CDR1 MNHEY, CDR2 SVGAGI. The CDR3, as DNA: TGTGCCAGCAGTTACTCCGGGAGCCTGTACGGGGAGCTGTTTTTT. It codes for CASSYSGSLYGELFF.

This sequence joins TRBV19 and TRBJ1-1; 10 nucleotides match TRBD1. Germline CDR1 reads LNHDA; CDR2 reads SQIVND (reference sequence). V gave up 5 bases and J gave up 3 bases; unmatched junction bases: 6. This CDR3 contains 15 residues. CDR3 DNA: TGTGCCAGTAGTCTGACCGGGACAGGGGACACTGAAGCTTTCTTT. Amino acid sequence: CASSLTGTGDTEAFF.

The chain links TRBV30 to TRBJ1-2; no reliable D call. The CDR3 is 14 residues long. Germline lookup yields CDR1 GTSNPN and CDR2 SVGIG (reference sequence). The V gene lost 5 bases and the J gene lost 0 bases, with 13 bases spanning the gap. This CDR3 is CAWWFGPTNYGYTF. In DNA form, the CDR3 reads TGTGCCTGGTGGTTTGGGCCGACTAACTATGGCTACACCTTC.

The V gene is TRBV5-1, the J gene TRBJ1-4; D might be TRBD1 (5 bases). The CDR3 is made up of 13 amino acids. CDR1 and CDR2 (germline): SGHRS, YFSETQ. The V end was cut by 4 bases, the J end by 4 bases, with 8 bases between. The CDR3 region has the DNA TGCGCCAGCAGCAGGGGCCTTAATGAAAAACTGTTTTTT. Protein product: CASSRGLNEKLFF.

The chain employs TRBV28 and TRBJ1-4, with D maybe TRBD1 (6 bases). With 2 bases removed from V and 1 base from J, the gap between germline ends came to 11 bases. From germline, CDR1 is MDHEN and CDR2 SYDVKM. This CDR3 contains 16 residues. In nucleotides, the CDR3 is TGTGCCAGCAGTTTAATGGGGACACTAACTAATGAAAAACTGTTTTTT. Protein sequence: CASSLMGTLTNEKLFF. Based on the CDR3 plus reference TRBV28 and TRBJ1-4, the full variable domain is DVKVTQSSRYLVKRTGEKVFLECVQDMDHENMFWYRQDPGLGLRLIYFSYDVKMKEKGDIPEGYSVSREKKERFSLILESASTNQTSMYLCASSLMGTLTNEKLFFGSGTQLSVL.

The genes are TRBV5-1 and TRBJ2-3; maybe TRBD2 (6 bases). Trimming shortened V by 0 bases and J by 1 base, and 15 bases separated the two germline ends. The germline gives CDR1 SGHRS, CDR2 YFSETQ. This CDR3 region has 17 residues. DNA of the CDR3: TGCGCCAGCAGCTTGGCCCCCGCGGGGAGGCGCACAGATACGCAGTATTTT. Protein: CASSLAPAGRRTDTQYF.